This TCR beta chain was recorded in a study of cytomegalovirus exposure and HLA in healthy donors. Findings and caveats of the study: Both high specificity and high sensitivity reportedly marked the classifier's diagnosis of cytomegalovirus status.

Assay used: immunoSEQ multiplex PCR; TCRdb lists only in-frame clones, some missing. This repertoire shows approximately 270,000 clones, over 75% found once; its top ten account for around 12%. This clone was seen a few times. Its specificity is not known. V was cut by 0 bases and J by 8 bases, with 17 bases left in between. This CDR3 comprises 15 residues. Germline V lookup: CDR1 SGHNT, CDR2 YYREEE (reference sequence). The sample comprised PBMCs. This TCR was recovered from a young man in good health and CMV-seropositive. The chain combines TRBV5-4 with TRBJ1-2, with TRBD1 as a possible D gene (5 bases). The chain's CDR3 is CASSLGALGARGYTF. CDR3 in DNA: TGTGCCAGCAGCTTGGGGGCGTTAGGGGCGCGAGGCTACACCTTC.